This T cell receptor (beta chain) was retrieved from a study of T cells in Graves' hyperthyroidism and ophthalmopathy. Broader study findings: Peripheral blood also featured most of the thyroid clonotypes expanded above 0.001.

Amplification of TCR beta CDR3 regions was performed using RNA transcripts as template. The study used the HTBI primer set for a first-round RT-PCR of the TCR CDR3. MiXCR, run by TCRdb on the multiplex PCR reads, gives a single entry per CDR3 protein. The table includes about 570,000 distinct CDR3 sequences, around 46% detected once. The germline V gene has CDR1 LNHDA and CDR2 SQIVND (reference sequence). This CDR3 has 14 amino acids. V was shortened by 5 bases and J by 7 bases, with 14 bases between the two germline ends. Exclusion criteria comprised uncontrolled infection, other autoimmune disease, pregnancy or lactation. Diagnoses were made from clinical symptoms, serum measures (thyroxine and TRAb), thyroid ultrasound and orbital computed tomography. This clonotype was picked up many times. Its cognate antigen is unknown.

The TCR sequence derives from an adult woman with Graves' disease, either hyperthyroidism or ophthalmopathy (not recorded which). Sample: peripheral blood or thyroid tissue (not recorded which). This chain links TRBV19 with TRBJ1-4; D gene ambiguous. CDR3 region: CASSSGGSSEKLFF. Written as DNA, the CDR3 is TGTGCCAGTAGTTCCGGTGGCTCTTCTGAAAAACTGTTTTTT.